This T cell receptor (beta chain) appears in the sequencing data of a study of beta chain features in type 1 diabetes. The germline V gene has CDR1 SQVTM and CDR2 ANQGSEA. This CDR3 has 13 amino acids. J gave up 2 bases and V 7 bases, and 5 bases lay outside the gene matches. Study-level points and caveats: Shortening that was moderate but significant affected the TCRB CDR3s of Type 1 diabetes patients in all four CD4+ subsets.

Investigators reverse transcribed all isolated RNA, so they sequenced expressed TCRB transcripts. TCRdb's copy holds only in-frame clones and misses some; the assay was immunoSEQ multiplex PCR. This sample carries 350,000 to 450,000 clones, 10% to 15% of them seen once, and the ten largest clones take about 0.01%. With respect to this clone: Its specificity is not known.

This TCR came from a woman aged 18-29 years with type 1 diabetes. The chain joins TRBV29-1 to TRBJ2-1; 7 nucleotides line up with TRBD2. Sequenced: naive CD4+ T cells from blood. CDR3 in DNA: TGCAGCGGGGGGGGGACCGCCTACAATGAGCAGTTCTTC. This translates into CSGGGTAYNEQFF.